Listed below are T cell receptor beta chains from one sample, sequenced in a study of T cells expressing NK-cell markers. TCRdb re-analyzed the 5' RACE reads; it lists each CDR3 protein once, without DNA. The sample includes under 600,000 distinct CDR3 sequences. The sample consisted of blood T cells: a sorted CD56 or NKG2C T cell subset, CD4+ or CD8+ T cells, or bulk PBMC T cells (not recorded which). All receptors derive from a woman aged 50 to 65 in good health. Both conserved end residues are part of each CDR3. Each record gives: V gene, J gene, CDR3 length, CDR3 protein.

v_gene: TRBV29-1; j_gene: TRBJ2-2; len: 19; CDR3aa: CSVDKGRDRASMNTGELFF
v_gene: TRBV5-1; j_gene: TRBJ2-3; len: 16; CDR3aa: CASSFGQGLHTDTQYF
v_gene: TRBV3-1; j_gene: TRBJ1-1; len: 13; CDR3aa: CASRTRGNTEAFF
v_gene: TRBV10-3; j_gene: TRBJ2-7; len: 16; CDR3aa: CAISESGRNRRYEQYF
v_gene: TRBV10-3; j_gene: TRBJ2-1; len: 13; CDR3aa: CAISIAEFSEQFF
v_gene: TRBV12-3/TRBV12-4; j_gene: TRBJ2-7; len: 15; CDR3aa: CASSRSSGNPYEQYF
v_gene: TRBV29-1; j_gene: TRBJ2-1; len: 14; CDR3aa: CSVEASGSYNEQFF
v_gene: TRBV20-1; j_gene: TRBJ2-3; len: 15; CDR3aa: CSASSLAGGSDTQYF
v_gene: TRBV5-6; j_gene: TRBJ2-1; len: 15; CDR3aa: CASSLERGPGSEQFF
v_gene: TRBV20-1; j_gene: TRBJ2-7; len: 11; CDR3aa: CSADRGYEQYF
v_gene: TRBV27; j_gene: TRBJ1-1; len: 14; CDR3aa: CASMIRGVGTEAFF
v_gene: TRBV5-1; j_gene: TRBJ2-5; len: 17; CDR3aa: CASSPATSGRFQETQYF
v_gene: TRBV4-1; j_gene: TRBJ2-3; len: 13; CDR3aa: CASSQNRGDIQYF
v_gene: TRBV30; j_gene: TRBJ1-1; len: 13; CDR3aa: CAWIGGRGTEAFF
v_gene: TRBV29-1; j_gene: TRBJ1-2; len: 13; CDR3aa: CSGAAGGDYGYTF
v_gene: TRBV11-2; j_gene: TRBJ2-1; len: 13; CDR3aa: CAGGRFPYNEQFF
v_gene: TRBV6-5; j_gene: TRBJ2-5; len: 13; CDR3aa: CASSPRKGVTQYF
v_gene: TRBV10-2; j_gene: TRBJ2-2; len: 11; CDR3aa: CASEGAGELFF
v_gene: TRBV12-3/TRBV12-4; j_gene: TRBJ2-7; len: 16; CDR3aa: CASSRGLAGASYEQYF
v_gene: TRBV12-3/TRBV12-4; j_gene: TRBJ2-2; len: 19; CDR3aa: CASTPLGLAGATNTGELFF
v_gene: TRBV24-1; j_gene: TRBJ2-1; len: 13; CDR3aa: CATLDVQRNEQFF
v_gene: TRBV11-3; j_gene: TRBJ2-5; len: 15; CDR3aa: CASSSSRDREETQYF
v_gene: TRBV7-6; j_gene: TRBJ2-2; len: 16; CDR3aa: CASSPGLAGVDGELFF
v_gene: TRBV5-1; j_gene: TRBJ2-7; len: 15; CDR3aa: CASSSTSGRAWEQYF
v_gene: TRBV7-9; j_gene: TRBJ2-1; len: 12; CDR3aa: CASPKVGEEQFF
v_gene: TRBV7-2; j_gene: TRBJ2-1; len: 12; CDR3aa: CASKQGVDEQFF
v_gene: TRBV9; j_gene: TRBJ1-3; len: 16; CDR3aa: CASSVAASTSGNTIYF
v_gene: TRBV12-3/TRBV12-4; j_gene: TRBJ1-6; len: 15; CDR3aa: CASSSLAGGNSPLHF
v_gene: TRBV12-3/TRBV12-4; j_gene: TRBJ2-2; len: 16; CDR3aa: CASSSTFLREGGELFF
v_gene: TRBV5-1; j_gene: TRBJ2-2; len: 15; CDR3aa: CASSFRGREVGELFF
v_gene: TRBV12-3/TRBV12-4; j_gene: TRBJ2-1; len: 15; CDR3aa: CASLMRGRAYNEQFF
v_gene: TRBV28; j_gene: TRBJ1-3; len: 12; CDR3aa: CASSSAGHTIYF